Included here is one T cell receptor (beta chain) sequence, with context. V gave up 5 bases and J gave up 5 bases; unmatched junction bases: 6. Germline V gives CDR1 SGHTS, CDR2 YDEGEE. This CDR3 is 15 amino acids long. Assay used: immunoSEQ multiplex PCR; TCRdb lists only in-frame clones, some missing. The sample holds about 160,000 clones; about 95% are singletons and the top ten take about 1.3%. The sample belongs to a study of T cell responses to AZD1222 COVID-19 vaccine. The specimen was peripheral blood, collected on day 0 of AZD1222 vaccination. The rearrangement uses TRBV5-8 and TRBJ1-4; TRBD1 matches at 10 bases. This clonotype originated in an adult in good health. CDR3 sequence reads: CASRSTGGGNEKLFF. In DNA, the CDR3 is TGTGCCAGCAGATCGACAGGGGGCGGAAATGAAAAACTGTTTTTT.